This is a list of T cell receptor beta chains from one sample in a study of monozygotic twins with cystic fibrosis. Method: immunoSEQ multiplex PCR; TCRdb's copy keeps in-frame clones and lacks some. This sample has over 25,000 clones, with roughly 96% found just once. Sequencing was performed on blood. Receptors originate from a girl aged 2 to 10 with cystic fibrosis. The conserved cysteine and the conserved F or W are not part of the CDR3 here. Each record gives: J gene, V gene, CDR3 protein.

>TRBJ2-3|TRBV19
AAGDRAGDTQY
>TRBJ1-2|TRBV11-1
ASSPRGQGAYGYT
>TRBJ2-6|TRBV28
ASSTGIPGANVLT
>TRBJ1-5|TRBV29-1
SVAQRNQPQH
>TRBJ1-4|TRBV2
ATKPGLNEKLF
>TRBJ1-1|TRBV29-1
SVALSHEAF
>TRBJ1-2|TRBV20-1
SARSPGGYT
>TRBJ2-5|TRBV28
ASSSSRLPYQETQY
>TRBJ2-7|TRBV9
ASSVPGLSEQY
>TRBJ2-4|TRBV5-6
ASSQSGSDNIQY
>TRBJ2-7|TRBV5-1
ASSLRQREWNYEQY
>TRBJ1-3|TRBV11-2
ASSRQGRII
>TRBJ2-3|TRBV12-5
ASGLGTGRSDTQY
>TRBJ2-3|TRBV9
ASSEGASAQY
>TRBJ2-1|TRBV11-2
ASSSLGGGLAGGNEQF
>TRBJ1-1|TRBV13
ASSSTPNTEAF
>TRBJ2-3|TRBV4-3
ASSTSGRAADTQY
>TRBJ1-2|TRBV2
ASTLTGGGYGYT
>TRBJ2-5|TRBV5-1
ASSLGLAPEETQY
>TRBJ1-5|TRBV7-9
ASSGLLHYRQGRNQPQH
>TRBJ2-7|TRBV28
ASSYRPPGEQY
>TRBJ2-5|TRBV29-1
SVEQRQETQY
>TRBJ2-1|TRBV5-1
ASTLAGVTDFYNEQF
>TRBJ2-7|TRBV4-1
ASSQRPGLGGFEQY
>TRBJ1-2|TRBV28
ASSPPQQSGYT
>TRBJ1-4|TRBV6-1
ASSAHATNEKLF
>TRBJ2-5|TRBV5-5
ASSSTGGRRETQY
>TRBJ2-2|TRBV27
ASRSMGKVTGELF
>TRBJ1-1|TRBV28
ASSGGRGNTEAF
>TRBJ2-3|TRBV7-3
ASSLSAGGVSTDTQY
>TRBJ2-7|TRBV6-1
ASSEAFMTAHGY
>TRBJ1-1|TRBV11-2
ASSLGVEAF
>TRBJ1-1|TRBV5-1
ASSYETPYEAF
>TRBJ2-1|TRBV7-3
ASSLGASSNEQF
>TRBJ2-7|TRBV6-6
ASSSAGTRSYEQY
>TRBJ2-1|TRBV7-8
ASSLESGNAHTTGEQF
>TRBJ2-1|TRBV7-6
ASSTTSSSYNEQF
>TRBJ2-7|TRBV10-3
AISRGEGIEQY
>TRBJ2-7|TRBV6-6
ASSPDSPSPEQY
>TRBJ2-7|TRBV5-1
ASSLLTGTPLYTD
>TRBJ2-7|TRBV18
ASSLRQGLYEQY
>TRBJ2-5|TRBV14
ASSQARNIETQY
>TRBJ2-5|TRBV7-8
ASSLRTGNLGETQY
>TRBJ1-2|TRBV21-1
ASSKRELIAYGYT
>TRBJ2-1|TRBV4-1
ASSPRDSQYYNEQF
>TRBJ1-1|TRBV6-5
ASSYAGLWLNTEAF
>TRBJ1-1|TRBV7-9
ASSLGQGERTEAF
>TRBJ2-4|TRBV28
ASSSITGPANIQY
>TRBJ2-1|TRBV11-2
ASSSKWSSGRSYNEQF
>TRBJ1-1|TRBV29-1
SVERQGGTEAF
>TRBJ1-1|TRBV11-2
ASSQTGRGAEAF
>TRBJ2-2|TRBV6-5
ASRSPGYTGELF
>TRBJ2-7|TRBV5-1
ASSLEGTGYEQY
>TRBJ2-1|TRBV27
ASSLGSGHYNEQF
>TRBJ1-3|TRBV29-1
SAVLQGNTIY
>TRBJ2-5|TRBV9
ASSVEGHDQETQY
>TRBJ2-3|TRBV28
ASLGGGPDTQY
>TRBJ2-6|TRBV30
AWSVRRAGGPGANVLT
>TRBJ2-4|TRBV2
ASSLDRIQY